Sequencing of this TCR beta chain was carried out in a study of CD8+ T cells in alopecia areata. Overall study context: Recipient mice, approximately 6-10-week-old female C3H/HeJ animals, received skin from approximately 6-13-month-old C3H/HeJ graft donors with spontaneous alopecia. Study results and limitations: Sharing of TCR sequences between patients (possibly for HLA-related reasons) was less clear than in mice. Resident alphabeta T-cell populations of normal skin are likewise subject to sequencing in scalp samples.

Markers including CD4, CD8alpha, NKG2D and NKG2ACE guided sorting of pooled cutaneous lymph node cells. The V segment lost 4 bases and the J segment 3 bases; nucleotides outside the gene matches: 8. CDR3 length: 17 amino acids. Germline V gene data show CDR1 as LGHNA and CDR2 as YSYQKL. This clone appeared a few times. Its antigen remains unidentified. Germline and genes: mouse. The read comes to an end 4 residues before the CDR3 does, leaving the germline J gene to fill in the end. Extracted RNA was reverse transcribed, and the resulting cDNA served as sequencing template. Data came from immunoSEQ multiplex PCR; TCRdb stores just in-frame clones and leaves some out. The specimen gives approximately 280,000 clones without singletons; the ten biggest hold roughly 1.2%.

What was sequenced was CD4+ T cells sorted from a lymph node. This TCR came from a C3H/HeJ mouse with alopecia areata. This strain's MHC haplotype is H2-k. The V call is TRBV2, the J call TRBJ2-2; 10 nucleotides match TRBD2. CDR3 region: CASSPRWGGADTGQLYF. CDR3 DNA, as far as it was read: TGTGCCAGCAGCCCCCGCTGGGGGGGCGCCGACACCGGG. Full variable domain (rest looked up from reference TRBV2 and TRBJ2-2): DPKIIQKPKYLVAVTGSEKILICEQYLGHNAMYWYRQSAKKPLEFMFSYSYQKLMDNQTASSRFQPQSSKKNHLDLQITALKPDDSATYFCASSPRWGGADTGQLYFGEGSKLTVL.